One sample yielded the 5 T cell receptor beta chains listed below, sequenced in a study of shared clonotypes between healthy human individuals. The table came from immunoSEQ multiplex PCR; TCRdb's copy has only in-frame clones and leaves some out. Of roughly 770,000 clones listed, roughly 96% are singletons. CD8 cells regarded as naive lacked CD45RO, were positively chosen for CCR7, and omitted terminally differentiated effector memory CD45RA+ cells. What was sequenced was naive CD8+ T cells sorted from blood. Source of these receptors: a man in his thirties or forties in good health.

The chain carries TRBV7-9 and TRBJ2-7; tentative D call: TRBD1 (7 bases). The CDR3 extends over 19 amino acids. Germline loops: CDR1 SEHNR, CDR2 FQNEAQ (reference sequence). V lost 5 bases, J lost 0 bases, and 26 bases lay in between. CDR3 coding DNA: TGTGCCAGCAGCGACCCTAGCGAGGGATACAGGGGCCCCTCCTACGAGCAGTACTTC. It yields the protein CASSDPSEGYRGPSYEQYF.

The V gene is TRBV14, the J gene TRBJ2-7; 11 nucleotides agree with TRBD2. This CDR3 has 16 amino acids. The junction had 4 bases not matched to a gene; V was cut back by 3 bases and J by 0 bases. In germline, CDR1 is SGHDN, CDR2 FVKESK. The CDR3 DNA sequence: TGTGCCAGCAGCCAGGGGACTAGCGGAAGCTCCTACGAGCAGTACTTC. It is translated as CASSQGTSGSSYEQYF.

J is TRBJ2-7 and V is TRBV20-1; D may correspond to TRBD1 or TRBD2 (6 bases each). Trimming took off 3 bases at V and 6 bases at J, with 9 bases between the two ends. CDR3 length: 11 residues. Germline CDR1 DFQATT, CDR2 SNEGSKA (reference sequence). In DNA form, the CDR3 reads TGCAGTGCTAGCAGGGGAGGCGAGCAGTACTTC. Residues: CSASRGGEQYF.

The chain uses TRBV7-8 and TRBJ1-3; D possibly corresponds to TRBD1 (5 bases). The CDR3 consists of 14 residues. Germline-derived CDR1 and CDR2 are SGHVS and FQNEAQ. V dropped 5 bases and J dropped 4 bases, with 12 bases sitting between them. The CDR3 sequence: CASSLQTAGNTIYF. DNA for the CDR3: TGTGCCAGCAGCCTCCAGACAGCCGGAAACACCATATATTTT.

J is TRBJ2-3 and V is TRBV27; 9 bases line up with TRBD2. Germline CDR1 reads MNHEY; CDR2 reads SMNVEV (reference sequence). The CDR3 length is 16 residues. V was pared by 1 base and J by 3 bases, with 5 bases of the junction left unmatched. The CDR3 DNA sequence: TGTGCCAGCAGTTTATATAGCGGGAGTCCGACAGATACGCAGTATTTT. This translates into CASSLYSGSPTDTQYF.